The 31 T cell receptor beta chains below were found in one sample sequenced in a study of blood T cell repertoires in COVID-19. Assay: immunoSEQ multiplex PCR; the TCRdb copy retains only in-frame clones and omits some. The repertoire consists of about 150,000 clones, with roughly 78% occurring once and the leading ten covering around 19%. The sequencing input was PBMCs or T cells enriched from blood (not recorded which). The receptor set was obtained from a woman in her seventies in a cohort exposed to, infected with or recovered from COVID-19 (not recorded which).

This chain links TRBV7-9 with TRBJ1-1; tentative D call: TRBD1 (6 bases). CDR1 and CDR2 from the germline V gene are SEHNR and FQNEAQ (reference sequence). Trimming took off 5 bases at V and 4 bases at J, with 23 bases between the two ends. This CDR3 has 17 amino acids. CDR3 protein: CASSRASDSVAGTEAFF. In DNA form, the CDR3 reads TGTGCCAGCAGCCGAGCCTCGGACAGCGTAGCGGGCACTGAAGCTTTCTTT.

The genes are TRBV21-1 and TRBJ2-7; TRBD2 was called by the table and not checked on the DNA. TRBV21-1 is a recognized pseudogene. CDR3 size: 13 residues. In DNA, the CDR3 is TGTGTTCTCGGGGGGCGAGACTCCTACGAGCAGTACTTC. Translation gives CVLGGRDSYEQYF.

The CDR3 coding sequence is TGTGCCAGCAGAACAGGGTTTGGGCAGCCCCAGCATTTT. This sequence encodes CASRTGFGQPQHF. The rearrangement uses TRBV28 and TRBJ1-5; perhaps TRBD1 as D (6 bases). Germline V gene lookup returns CDR1 MDHEN and CDR2 SYDVKM. This CDR3 is 13 amino acids long. Trimming removed 6 bases from V and 7 bases from J, with 13 bases in between.

V is TRBV6-5 and J is TRBJ2-3; 7 nucleotides align to TRBD2. Germline values: CDR1 MNHEY, CDR2 SVGAGI. V lost 2 bases and J lost 5; bases outside the gene matches: 4. The CDR3 sequence is 14 residues long. The DNA of the CDR3 is TGTGCCAGCAGTTACGCGGGAGTGGTAGATACGCAGTATTTT. It codes for CASSYAGVVDTQYF.

The V gene is TRBV14, the J gene TRBJ2-2; D not certain. This CDR3 is 13 amino acids long. Germline-derived CDR1 and CDR2 are SGHDN and FVKESK. V gave up 1 base and J gave up 8 bases, with 8 bases separating them. CDR3 amino acids: CASSQVAYGELFF. The CDR3 DNA reads as TGTGCCAGCAGCCAAGTGGCTTATGGGGAGCTGTTTTTT.

The chain carries TRBV7-6 and TRBJ2-1; D is unclear. CDR1 and CDR2 from the germline V gene are SGHVS and FNYEAQ. The CDR3 runs 11 residues. V gave up 2 bases and J gave up 10 bases, with 6 bases separating them. In DNA form, the CDR3 reads TGTGCCAGCAGCTTAAGCTTCGAGCAGTTCTTC. Translation: CASSLSFEQFF.

The V call is TRBV2, the J call TRBJ1-2; maybe TRBD1 (5 bases). CDR1 and CDR2 (germline): SNHLY, FYNNEI. This CDR3 contains 12 residues. The ends were cut back, 6 bases at V and 4 bases at J, with 9 bases in the middle. The CDR3 region is CASRGLGYGYTF. CDR3 in DNA: TGTGCCAGCAGGGGGCTTGGCTATGGCTACACCTTC.

The V gene is TRBV7-9, the J gene TRBJ1-2, with D possibly being TRBD1 (6 bases). From germline, CDR1 is SEHNR and CDR2 FQNEAQ (reference sequence). Trimming shortened V by 6 bases and J by 2 bases, and 13 bases separated the two germline ends. The CDR3 sequence is 14 residues long. CDR3 bases: TGTGCCAGCAGTCCCGGGGGGGCCAACTATGGCTACACCTTC. The encoded protein is CASSPGGANYGYTF.

This chain links TRBV10-2 with TRBJ2-7; D possibly corresponds to TRBD1 (6 bases). The CDR3 sequence is 15 residues long. From germline, CDR1 is WSHSY and CDR2 SAAADI. V dropped 3 bases and J dropped 4 bases, with 16 bases sitting between them. CDR3 sequence: CASSELGRTAYEQYF. The CDR3 DNA reads TGCGCCAGCAGTGAACTGGGAAGGACAGCATACGAGCAGTACTTC.

This clone was observed a single time. The chain is built from TRBV3-1 (or the pseudogene TRBV3-2) and TRBJ2-6; D is possibly TRBD1 (6 bases). The CDR3 runs to 17 residues. With 3 bases removed from V and 0 bases from J, the gap between germline ends came to 12 bases. Germline CDR1 LGHDT, CDR2 YNNKEL (reference sequence). CDR3 bases: TGTGCCAGCAGCCATGATCACAGGGCCTCTGGGGCCAACGTCCTGACTTTC. Residues: CASSHDHRASGANVLTF.

The chain carries TRBV11-2 and TRBJ2-1, with 7 nucleotides matching TRBD2. This CDR3 comprises 13 residues. Germline CDR1 SGHAT, CDR2 FQNNGV. V was clipped by 1 base and J by 7 bases; unmatched bases: 1. The CDR3 DNA reads as TGTGCCAGCAGCTTAGGGCGGGAGAATGAGCAGTTCTTC. Encoded protein: CASSLGRENEQFF.

A note on this clone: The same CDR3 arises from other DNA sequences in this sample as well. J is TRBJ1-2 and V is TRBV28; D possibly corresponds to TRBD1 (6 bases). This CDR3 comprises 14 residues. Germline V gene data show CDR1 as MDHEN and CDR2 as SYDVKM. Trimming took off 2 bases at V and 4 bases at J, with 11 bases between the two ends. This chain's CDR3 is CASSLPGQLYGYTF. Written as DNA, the CDR3 is TGTGCCAGCAGTTTACCCGGACAGCTCTATGGCTACACCTTC.

V is TRBV5-5 and J is TRBJ1-5, with a possible D match to TRBD1 (5 bases). The germline V gene has CDR1 SGHKS and CDR2 YYEKEE (reference sequence). V lost 1 base and J lost 4, with 12 bases in between. The length of the CDR3 is 15 residues. The CDR3, as DNA: TGTGCCAGCAGCTTGAGCCAGGGAGGGAATCAGCCCCAGCATTTT. It translates to CASSLSQGGNQPQHF.

This chain connects TRBV27 to TRBJ2-5, with 8 bases matching TRBD1. The CDR3 loop spans 15 amino acids. Germline-derived CDR1 and CDR2 are MNHEY and SMNVEV (reference sequence). The junction had 6 bases not matched to a gene; V was cut back by 4 bases and J by 2 bases. CDR3 nucleotides: TGTGCCAGCAGTTCCCAACACAGGGGGCAAGAGACCCAGTACTTC. It encodes CASSSQHRGQETQYF.

This clone was observed a few times. This chain uses TRBV24-1 with TRBJ2-1; 10 positions match TRBD2. Germline assignment: CDR1 KGHDR and CDR2 SFDVKD. With 3 bases clipped from V and 6 bases from J, the junction kept 4 bases outside the gene matches. There are 15 residues in the CDR3. The CDR3 DNA follows: TGTGCCACCAGTGATAGCGGGAGGGCGGGCAATGAGCAGTTCTTC. Amino acid sequence: CATSDSGRAGNEQFF.

The V call is TRBV28, the J call TRBJ1-5; D might be TRBD1 (5 bases). Germline CDR1 MDHEN, CDR2 SYDVKM. The CDR3 is 15 amino acids. Trimming pared 6 bases from V and 4 bases from J, leaving 16 bases between. CDR3 DNA sequence: TGTGCCAGCAGCCCAGCGGCGGGACGGAATCAGCCCCAGCATTTT. This codes for CASSPAAGRNQPQHF.

Of note for this clone: A junction boundary mismatches the germline segment, possibly from a read error. The chain links TRBV27 to TRBJ2-2; 12 nucleotides align to TRBD2. The CDR3 sequence is 16 residues long. The germline V gene has CDR1 MNHEY and CDR2 SMNVEV (reference sequence). The CDR3 is CASSPWTSGNPGELFF. CDR3 coding DNA: TGTGCCAGCAGTCCCTGGACTAGCGGGAACCCCGGGGAGCTGTTTTTT.

This chain joins TRBV6-5 and TRBJ2-5, with D perhaps TRBD1 (5 bases). The CDR3 runs 12 residues. From germline, CDR1 is MNHEY and CDR2 SVGAGI. V gave up 6 bases and J gave up 3 bases, with 8 bases separating them. Written as DNA, the CDR3 is TGTGCCAGCAGCCGACAGAAAGAGACCCAGTACTTC. Residues: CASSRQKETQYF.

The chain carries TRBV5-1 and TRBJ1-1; TRBD1 agrees at 8 bases. Germline V gene data show CDR1 as SGHRS and CDR2 as YFSETQ. This CDR3 comprises 16 residues. With V trimmed by 2 bases and J by 0 bases, 6 bases remained unmatched. CDR3 loop: CASSFGQGALNTEAFF. Here the CDR3 DNA reads TGCGCCAGCAGCTTCGGGCAGGGGGCGTTGAACACTGAAGCTTTCTTT.

A remark on this clone: The junction shows a germline mismatch at one end, possibly a read error. The CDR3 coding sequence is TGTGCTAGCAGCCTCACAACAGGGGGCTATGAGACCCAGTACTTC. Its protein is CASSLTTGGYETQYF. The genes are TRBV7-7 and TRBJ2-5, with 9 nucleotides matching TRBD1. Germline V gives CDR1 SSHAT, CDR2 FNYEAQ (reference sequence). CDR3 length equals 15 residues. Full variable domain (remainder filled in from reference TRBV7-7 and TRBJ2-5): GAGVSQSPRYKVTKRGQDVTLRCDPISSHATLYWYQQALGQGPEFLTYFNYEAQPDKSGLPSDRFSAERPEGSISTLTIQRTEQRDSAMYRCASSLTTGGYETQYFGPGTRLLVL.

This clone was seen many times. This rearrangement joins TRBV7-8 to TRBJ1-1; D may be TRBD1 (5 bases). The CDR3 is 15 residues long. Trimming stripped 3 bases from V and 1 base from J, with 12 bases between. Per the germline V gene, CDR1 is SGHVS and CDR2 is FQNEAQ. The CDR3 sequence: CASSLGTGANTEAFF. The CDR3 region has the DNA TGTGCCAGCAGCTTGGGGACTGGTGCGAACACTGAAGCTTTCTTT.

This clone showed up many times. V gene TRBV3-1 (or the pseudogene TRBV3-2) combines with J gene TRBJ2-7, with 12 bases fitting TRBD2. The CDR3 contains 16 residues. Per the germline V gene, CDR1 is LGHDT and CDR2 is YNNKEL (reference sequence). V lost 3 bases to trimming and J lost 2 bases; unmatched junction nucleotides: 5. CDR3 sequence (DNA): TGTGCCAGCAGCCACCGGACTAGCGGGAAGACCTACGAGCAGTACTTC. Protein product: CASSHRTSGKTYEQYF.

V usage is TRBV28 and J usage is TRBJ1-6, with 9 bases fitting TRBD1. Per the germline V gene, CDR1 is MDHEN and CDR2 is SYDVKM. There are 13 residues in the CDR3. J lost 10 bases, V lost 9 bases, and 7 bases had no gene match. The chain's CDR3 is CASGGQGRSPLHF. In DNA, the CDR3 is TGTGCCAGTGGTGGACAGGGGCGATCACCCCTCCACTTT.

The gene calls are TRBV5-4 and TRBJ2-1; TRBD2 matches at 10 bases. Germline V gene data show CDR1 as SGHNT and CDR2 as YYREEE (reference sequence). The CDR3 sequence is 15 residues long. Losses at the gene ends were 2 bases for V and 9 bases for J; bases not matched to a gene: 8. Here the CDR3 DNA reads TGTGCCAGCAGCTTCCCTGCTAGCGGGAGTAGTGAGCAGTTCTTC. Protein product: CASSFPASGSSEQFF.

J is TRBJ1-1 and V is TRBV6-5; D perhaps matches TRBD1 (6 bases). V lost 5 bases and J 4 bases, leaving 14 bases between the germline ends. Looked up from germline, CDR1 is MNHEY and CDR2 is SVGAGI. CDR3 length equals 14 residues. The CDR3 sequence is CASSSDRPITEAFF. The DNA of the CDR3 is TGTGCCAGCAGTAGTGACAGGCCGATCACTGAAGCTTTCTTT.

This chain connects TRBV20-1 to TRBJ2-1; D is unresolved. The CDR3 sequence is 11 residues long. V gave up 3 bases and J gave up 7 bases, with 7 bases separating them. Germline values: CDR1 DFQATT, CDR2 SNEGSKA (reference sequence). CDR3 region: CSASLTNEQFF. DNA of the CDR3: TGCAGTGCTAGCCTTACTAATGAGCAGTTCTTC.

The gene calls are TRBV12-3 or TRBV12-4 and TRBJ2-7; unclear D gene. The CDR3 loop spans 11 amino acids. Trimming removed 2 bases from V and 3 bases from J, with 2 bases in between. The DNA for the CDR3 is TGTGCCAGCAGTTTATACTACGAGCAGTACTTC. It yields the protein CASSLYYEQYF.

The V gene is TRBV30, the J gene TRBJ1-2; 8 bases match TRBD1. This CDR3 has 13 residues. The germline V gene encodes CDR1 GTSNPN and CDR2 SVGIG (reference sequence). V shed 3 bases, J shed 6 bases, and the junction held 6 bases outside the gene matches. CDR3 DNA: TGTGCCTGGAGGCTGCAGGGGGCAGATGGCTACACCTTC. This sequence encodes CAWRLQGADGYTF.

The rearrangement joins TRBV5-5 to TRBJ2-1; TRBD2 matches at 8 bases. The length of the CDR3 is 15 residues. The germline gives CDR1 SGHKS, CDR2 YYEKEE (reference sequence). Losses at the gene ends were 1 base for V and 1 base for J; bases not matched to a gene: 1. Written as DNA, the CDR3 is TGTGCCAGCAGCTTGTTAGCGGGGTCCTACAATGAGCAGTTCTTC. Translating gives CASSLLAGSYNEQFF.

This clone appeared a single time. This sequence joins TRBV28 and TRBJ2-3, with a weak D call TRBD2 (6 bases). The CDR3 spans 15 residues. CDR1 and CDR2 (germline): MDHEN, SYDVKM. V shed 5 bases and J shed 2 bases, with 14 bases lying between them. The CDR3 reads CASSPPAGHTDTQYF. In nucleotides, the CDR3 is TGTGCCAGCAGTCCCCCAGCGGGCCACACAGATACGCAGTATTTT.

The chain joins TRBV6-5 to TRBJ2-7, with 9 bases matching TRBD1. The CDR3 covers 15 residues. CDR1 is MNHEY, CDR2 SVGAGI, per germline. V shed 0 bases, J shed 3 bases, and the junction held 3 bases outside the gene matches. CDR3 residues: CASSYSGTGIYEQYF. In DNA form, the CDR3 reads TGTGCCAGCAGTTACTCTGGGACAGGGATCTACGAGCAGTACTTC.